The clone carrying this T cell receptor (beta chain) appeared a single time. The source of the sample is a study of blood T cells in healthy people across ages. It was with a sample-barcoded 5' primer and a J-beta primer mix that a second PCR of about 6 to 12 cycles was run. In TCRdb, the 5' RACE reads were re-called with MiXCR into one record per CDR3 protein. Of approximately 1.5 million distinct CDR3 sequences in the sample, approximately 39% were seen once. J gave up 4 bases and V 3 bases, and 6 bases lay outside the gene matches. This CDR3 region has 15 residues. Germline V gene lookup returns CDR1 SGHTA and CDR2 FQGTGA.

The sample comprised blood. The TCR sequence derives from a woman between 18 and 29 years old in good health. The chain is built from TRBV7-3 and TRBJ2-3, with TRBD1 matching 8 bases. Here the CDR3 reads CASSFDRGRADTQYF. CDR3 bases: TGTGCCAGCAGCTTTGACAGGGGAAGGGCAGATACGCAGTATTTT.